This T cell receptor beta chain is from a study of T cell responses to AZD1222 COVID-19 vaccine (dated by TCRdb to the early 2020s). In terms of the full investigation: Because spike-specific TCR depth and breadth did not differ between the two schedules, AZD1222 recipients who got a second dose at roughly 4 weeks were pooled with those who got a second dose at roughly 12 weeks. Enrollment into the trials was organized by age into subgroups of 18-55, 56-69 and 70-plus years, and those subgroups contained around 150, 28 and 57 TCR-sequenced participants, respectively. TCR sequencing was performed for roughly 250 trial participants, of whom 200 to 210 were given two doses of AZD1222 and around 25 were given two doses of MenACWY control vaccine. Summary of the overall study and its limitations: Because no day 14 peak-response samples were available, repertoires were characterized only after the peak T cell response. The 56-69-year group was small, and its depth increase did not reach significance, likely because of low power. Conclusions about previously exposed vaccinees are limited because only five or six AZD1222 recipients were SARS-CoV-2 seropositive at baseline. Most participants were white British and females outnumbered males, and the authors suggested that clonal diversity may have been underestimated. Spike-specific TCR breadth and depth rose significantly after two AZD1222 doses compared with day 0 and with MenACWY recipients. Nearly half of unique spike-specific TCRs reportedly recognized epitopes outside regions mutated in the B.1.351 and B.1.1.7 variants. Vaccine-associated CD4 TCRs spanned the whole spike protein, with dominant responses in regions 160-218 and 743-854.

The CDR3 regions of human TCRbeta chains were subjected to immunosequencing. The authors' pipeline ran thus. TCRs in the repertoires were matched against a reference library of SARS-CoV-2-specific TCRs that had been generated with the MIRA antigen-specificity platform. Breadth was defined as the fraction of unique TCRs that were SARS-CoV-2-associated, and depth was defined as the fraction of total T cells that were SARS-CoV-2-associated. Using the MIRA data, every spike-specific TCR was mapped to the spike region that the TCR reacted to and assigned to either a CD4 or a CD8 class. Log10-transformed breadth and depth values were compared by one-way ANOVA with Sidak's multiple comparisons tests. Drawn from immuneACCESS, this table holds only the in-frame rearrangements with V and J called that TCRdb kept. Clones are partly lost; checked studies trace under half to an unresolved V gene and leave the rest unexplained. From that table come the V and J calls and clone size; the DNA was used to work out D and trimming. This sample lists tens of thousands of clones; roughly 84% were detected once. The ten largest account for approximately 7.4% of the sample.

The germline V gene provides CDR1 SGHTA and CDR2 FQGNSA. The V and J ends are trimmed by 3 bases and 6 bases, leaving 7 bases between them. Taken from cysteine to phenylalanine, the CDR3 has 12 residues. The sequence is cut down to CDR3 DNA, 36 bases in frame from base 1. Turning to this clone: Its antigen is not yet known. Base qualities were left out, and no much larger clone turns up one base away.

This specimen's time point label, interpreted: baseline before first vaccination. Vaccinee samples were obtained from the UK trials COV001 and COV002, which included a single-blind randomized controlled phase 2/3 trial of AZD1222 (ChAdOx1 nCoV-19) in healthy adults. Trial participant PBMC samples were collected at day 0 and day 28 after the second dose for TCRbeta chain sequencing. The chain was built from TRBV7-2 and TRBJ2-3; the D gene cannot be resolved reliably. The specimen was peripheral blood, collected on day 0 of AZD1222 vaccination. The TCR originated in an adult in good health. The encoded CDR3 is CASSFYDDTQYF. The nucleotides are TGTGCCAGCAGCTTCTATGACGATACGCAGTATTTT.